This TCR beta chain appears in the sequencing data of a study of control samples from healthy donors and cancer patients. V was cut by 5 bases and J by 3 bases, with 16 bases left in between. The CDR3 length is 15 residues. Germline loops: CDR1 MDHEN, CDR2 SYDVKM. Clones were read by immunoSEQ multiplex PCR, and TCRdb kept only the in-frame ones, dropping some. The sample holds approximately 85,000 clones; 85% to 90% are singletons and the top ten take 7.5% to 8%. Sequenced material: blood. The sequence was collected from a woman between 55 and 75 years old in good health. This sequence joins TRBV28 and TRBJ2-5; possibly TRBD2 for D (5 bases). The CDR3 spells CASSPQAGLKETQYF. The CDR3 nucleotides are TGTGCCAGCAGTCCCCAGGCGGGCCTAAAAGAGACCCAGTACTTC.